This TCR beta chain was captured in a study of blood T cell repertoires in COVID-19. At the level of the study: Acute-phase and convalescent COVID-19 samples originated in the United States, Italy and Spain.

The CDR3 sequence is 18 residues long. The V gene's germline CDR1 is SGDLS and CDR2 YYNGEE. Trimming stripped 0 bases from V and 0 bases from J, with 13 bases between. Sequencing used immunoSEQ multiplex PCR; TCRdb keeps in-frame clones, though not all of them. The sample yields around 300,000 clones, 89% seen once. The chain couples TRBV9 to TRBJ2-6; TRBD2 might be the D (7 bases). The sequencing sample was made of PBMCs or T cells enriched from blood (not recorded which). This TCR derives from a woman aged 40 to 50 who had recovered from COVID-19. The CDR3 loop is CASSVAGGRFSGANVLTF. DNA of the CDR3: TGTGCCAGCAGCGTAGCCGGGGGGCGCTTCTCTGGGGCCAACGTCCTGACTTTC.